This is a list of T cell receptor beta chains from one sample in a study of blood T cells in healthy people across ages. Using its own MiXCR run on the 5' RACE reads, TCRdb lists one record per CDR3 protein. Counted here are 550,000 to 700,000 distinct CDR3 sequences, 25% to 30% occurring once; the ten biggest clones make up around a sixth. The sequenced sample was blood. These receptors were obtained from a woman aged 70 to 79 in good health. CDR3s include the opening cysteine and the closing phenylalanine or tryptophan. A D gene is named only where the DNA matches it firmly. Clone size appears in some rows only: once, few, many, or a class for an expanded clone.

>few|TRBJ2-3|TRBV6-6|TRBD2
TGTGCCAGCAGTAGACTAGCGGGGGTACCCACAGATACGCAGTATTTT
CASSRLAGVPTDTQYF
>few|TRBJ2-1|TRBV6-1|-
TGTGCCAGCAGTGAAGTGGGGGGCTCCTACAATGAGCAGTTCTTC
CASSEVGGSYNEQFF
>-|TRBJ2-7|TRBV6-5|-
TGTGCCAGCAGTTTCTCCTGGGGGCCCTACGAGCAGTACTTC
CASSFSWGPYEQYF
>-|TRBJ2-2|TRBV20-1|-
TGCAGTGCTAGAGGCCAGGGGGGGACCACCGGGGAGCTGTTTTTT
CSARGQGGTTGELFF
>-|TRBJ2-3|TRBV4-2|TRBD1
TGTGCCAGCAGCCCGACAGGGTTGGCAGATACGCAGTATTTT
CASSPTGLADTQYF
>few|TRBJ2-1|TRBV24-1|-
TGTGCCACCAGTGATTCGGGGGCTGGGAATGAGCAGTTCTTC
CATSDSGAGNEQFF
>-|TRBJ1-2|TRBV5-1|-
TGCGCCAGCAGCTTGGAACCTCGGACAGCCCTATTTGGCTACACCTTC
CASSLEPRTALFGYTF
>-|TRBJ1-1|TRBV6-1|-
TGTGCCAGCAGTGCCGGTAGCGACACTGAAGCTTTCTTT
CASSAGSDTEAFF
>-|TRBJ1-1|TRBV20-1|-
TGCAGTGCTAGAGGGCCCATGAACACTGAAGCTTTCTTT
CSARGPMNTEAFF
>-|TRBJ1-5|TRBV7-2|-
TGTGCCAGCAGCCGGAACAGGCTTGTCCAGCATTTT
CASSRNRLVQHF
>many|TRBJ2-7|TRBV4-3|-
TGCGCCAGCAGCCAAGATTCAGGGGTCTACGAGCAGTACTTC
CASSQDSGVYEQYF
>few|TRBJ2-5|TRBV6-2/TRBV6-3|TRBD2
TGTGCCAGCAGTAGCCGGGTAGCGGGGGCGACCCAGTACTTC
CASSSRVAGATQYF
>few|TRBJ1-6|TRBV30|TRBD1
TGTGCCTTCCGGACAGGGGGACATTCACCCCTCCACTTT
CAFRTGGHSPLHF
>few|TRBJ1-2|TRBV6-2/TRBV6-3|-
TGTGCCAGCAGACCCCCGGACAGAATTAACTATGGCTACACCTTC
CASRPPDRINYGYTF
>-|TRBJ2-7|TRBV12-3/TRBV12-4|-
TGTGCCAGCAGGAGAACCGGGACTCTCTACGAGCAGTACTTC
CASRRTGTLYEQYF
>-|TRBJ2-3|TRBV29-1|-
TGCAGCGGTACGGACAGCACAGATACGCAGTATTTT
CSGTDSTDTQYF